The 20 T cell receptor beta chains reported below all come from one sample, sequenced in a study of identical twins. From the 5' RACE reads, TCRdb called clonotypes with MiXCR, one entry per CDR3 protein. The sample holds approximately 620,000 distinct CDR3 sequences; around 8.6% are singletons and the top ten take 0.85% to 1%. Separately, the same data were catalogued under a study of yellow fever vaccine responses in identical twins.

The sample consisted of PBMCs. The receptors here all came from a woman aged 18-29 years in good health.

This clonotype turned up a few times. The rearrangement links TRBV12-3 or TRBV12-4 to TRBJ1-4; tentative D call: TRBD1 (5 bases). Trimming took 7 bases from V and 3 from J, leaving 18 bases between them. The CDR3 is made up of 16 amino acids. This chain's CDR3 is CASTSGLVLANEKLFF. DNA of the CDR3: TGTGCCAGCACGTCAGGGTTGGTGTTAGCTAATGAAAAACTGTTTTTT.

The rearrangement joins TRBV12-3 or TRBV12-4 to TRBJ2-3; 12 bases agree with TRBD2. V lost 4 bases to trimming and J lost 5 bases; unmatched junction nucleotides: 10. CDR3 size: 17 residues. CDR3 sequence (DNA): TGTGCCAGCAGTTCCCGAGAGGCTAGCGGGAGGGGAGATACGCAGTATTTT. This sequence encodes CASSSREASGRGDTQYF.

V gene TRBV25-1 combines with J gene TRBJ2-7; D perhaps matches TRBD2 (6 bases). V was cut by 1 base and J by 0 bases, with 10 bases left in between. CDR1 is MGHDK, CDR2 SYGVNS, per germline. This CDR3 region has 15 residues. This chain's CDR3 is CASSELEGTSYEQYF. In DNA form, the CDR3 reads TGTGCCAGCAGTGAATTGGAGGGGACCTCCTACGAGCAGTACTTC.

This chain connects TRBV20-1 to TRBJ2-7, with D perhaps matching TRBD1 (6 bases). Germline CDR1 is DFQATT and CDR2 is SNEGSKA (reference sequence). Trimming left V 6 bases short and J 5 bases short, with 23 bases between. The CDR3 extends over 15 amino acids. For the CDR3, the DNA is TGCAGTGCGTCCGCCCCAGGGGCAATTGGAGACGAGCAGTACTTC. Encoded protein: CSASAPGAIGDEQYF.

This clonotype was observed many times. The rearrangement uses TRBV20-1 and TRBJ2-3, with D unclear. The V gene's germline CDR1 is DFQATT and CDR2 SNEGSKA (reference sequence). This CDR3 is built from 13 residues. V lost 7 bases to trimming and J lost 4 bases, with 15 bases between them. CDR3 nucleotides: TGCAGTGTTACGCCGTTTGGCTCAGATACGCAGTATTTT. Its protein product is CSVTPFGSDTQYF.

The chain recombines TRBV10-1 with TRBJ1-5; possible D gene TRBD1, 5 bases. V was clipped by 7 bases and J by 2 bases, with 24 bases between them. This CDR3 is 18 amino acids long. Germline V CDR1 and CDR2: WNHNN, SYGVQD (reference sequence). The CDR3 reads CASTNRTTLCVGNQPQHF. In DNA form, the CDR3 reads TGCGCCAGCACGAACAGGACAACCCTTTGTGTGGGCAATCAGCCCCAGCATTTT.

This clonotype turned up a few times. The chain couples TRBV19 to TRBJ2-1; TRBD2 agrees at 9 bases. The length of the CDR3 is 15 residues. Germline trimming cut 4 bases from V and 7 bases from J; bases unmatched to any gene: 8. CDR1 is LNHDA and CDR2 is SQIVND in the germline V gene (reference sequence). CDR3 region: CASSRASGAPNEQFF. In nucleotides, the CDR3 is TGTGCCAGTAGTAGGGCTAGCGGGGCCCCGAATGAGCAGTTCTTC.

V and J are TRBV7-7 and TRBJ2-3; 9 bases map to TRBD1. The CDR3 has 14 residues. Germline CDR1 reads SSHAT; CDR2 reads FNYEAQ (reference sequence). The CDR3 loop is CASGTGGTADTQYF. CDR3 DNA sequence: TGTGCTAGCGGAACAGGGGGCACCGCAGATACGCAGTATTTT.

There are a few counts of this clonotype. V is TRBV4-1 and J is TRBJ2-3; TRBD2 matches 7 bases. The germline V gene encodes CDR1 MGHRA and CDR2 YSYEKL. The CDR3 sequence is 16 residues long. Trimming at V came to 1 base and at J to 0 bases, leaving 4 bases not matched to a gene. The CDR3 sequence is CASSQVLLASTDTQYF. Here the CDR3 DNA reads TGCGCCAGCAGCCAAGTTTTACTAGCGAGCACAGATACGCAGTATTTT.

The J gene is TRBJ2-1, the V gene TRBV5-1; 10 bases are shared with TRBD2. The V gene's germline CDR1 is SGHRS and CDR2 YFSETQ. Losses at the gene ends were 3 bases for V and 7 bases for J; bases not matched to a gene: 10. CDR3 length equals 16 residues. CDR3 amino acids: CASSSSSGGIWNEQFF. The CDR3 nucleotides read TGCGCCAGCAGCTCATCTAGCGGGGGAATATGGAATGAGCAGTTCTTC.

In this sample, this clonotype turned up many times. V gene TRBV29-1 combines with J gene TRBJ2-3, with TRBD2 matching over 13 bases. This CDR3 is 14 amino acids long. J was trimmed by 5 bases and V by 6 bases; bases with no gene match: 5. Germline V lookup: CDR1 SQVTM, CDR2 ANQGSEA. The CDR3 nucleotides read TGCAGCGTAGCGGGACTAGCGGGAATAGATACGCAGTATTTT. Its translation is CSVAGLAGIDTQYF.

V and J are TRBV18 and TRBJ2-7; tentative D call: TRBD1 (6 bases). The length of the CDR3 is 14 residues. Per the germline V gene, CDR1 is KGHSH and CDR2 is LQKENI. Trimming shortened V by 0 bases and J by 4 bases, and 10 bases separated the two germline ends. CDR3 region: CASSPPQGLYEQYF. The CDR3 DNA reads TGTGCCAGCTCACCACCACAGGGTTTGTACGAGCAGTACTTC.

DNA for the CDR3: TGCGCCAGCAGCCTCATGCCGAGGGACACTGAAGCTTTCTTT. Its protein is CASSLMPRDTEAFF. The chain carries TRBV5-1 and TRBJ1-1, with D unclear. Between the trimmed V and J ends, which lost 4 bases and 3 bases, there was a span of 13 bases. Germline V gives CDR1 SGHRS, CDR2 YFSETQ. CDR3 length: 14 residues.

This clonotype was detected ten times or more. The rearrangement uses TRBV7-2 and TRBJ2-5, with D possibly being TRBD2 (6 bases). V was trimmed by 3 bases and J by 3 bases, leaving 11 bases between them. Germline V CDR1 and CDR2: SGHTA, FQGNSA. The CDR3 extends over 14 amino acids. The CDR3 bases are TGTGCCAGCAGCTTTGAACTAGCCGAAGAGACCCAGTACTTC. Translating gives CASSFELAEETQYF.

The table lists this clonotype with many counts. The chain carries TRBV4-3 and TRBJ2-7, with 8 bases matching TRBD1. The germline CDR1 and CDR2 sequences are LGHNA and YSLEER. This CDR3 comprises 15 residues. Unmatched junction bases numbered 2, after V lost 0 bases and J lost 1 base. This CDR3 is CASSQDGQGSYEQYF. The CDR3 DNA reads as TGCGCCAGCAGCCAAGATGGACAGGGATCCTACGAGCAGTACTTC.

This clonotype turned up a few times. This chain's CDR3 is CASSRPGLASYEQYF. The CDR3 DNA is TGTGCCAGCAGCCGGCCCGGACTAGCCAGTTACGAGCAGTACTTC. The chain couples TRBV7-2 to TRBJ2-7, with 8 bases matching TRBD2. Trimming cost V 5 bases and J 4 bases; bases outside gene matches: 10. The CDR3 runs 15 residues. Germline-derived CDR1 and CDR2 are SGHTA and FQGNSA.

This clonotype was detected only a few times. The gene calls are TRBV7-9 and TRBJ2-3; D is uncertain. The CDR3 consists of 15 residues. Between the trimmed V and J ends, which lost 0 bases and 2 bases, there was a span of 9 bases. Germline lookup yields CDR1 SEHNR and CDR2 FQNEAQ (reference sequence). CDR3 region: CASSLAVLATDTQYF. CDR3 in DNA: TGTGCCAGCAGCTTAGCCGTATTAGCCACAGATACGCAGTATTTT.

This clonotype was counted a few times. The chain couples TRBV28 to TRBJ2-3, with D possibly being TRBD2 (5 bases). Per germline, CDR1 MDHEN and CDR2 SYDVKM. Trimming took 6 bases from V and 2 from J, leaving 9 bases between them. The CDR3 totals 13 residues. This chain's CDR3 is CASRWTFTDTQYF. In DNA form, the CDR3 reads TGTGCCAGCAGATGGACTTTCACAGATACGCAGTATTTT.

This chain uses TRBV6-2 or TRBV6-3 with TRBJ2-3; 10 nucleotides align to TRBD2. Per the germline V gene, CDR1 is MNHEY and CDR2 is SVGEGT. The CDR3 loop spans 20 amino acids. The junction had 12 bases not matched to a gene; V was cut back by 0 bases and J by 0 bases. CDR3 sequence reads: CASSYSGVAGGQGSTDTQYF. In nucleotides, the CDR3 is TGTGCCAGCAGTTACTCGGGGGTAGCGGGAGGCCAGGGGAGCACAGATACGCAGTATTTT.

This clonotype was seen just once. V and J are TRBV20-1 and TRBJ2-1, with 7 positions matching TRBD2. CDR3 length: 17 residues. Germline CDR1 DFQATT, CDR2 SNEGSKA (reference sequence). Trimming cost V 3 bases and J 1 base; bases outside gene matches: 12. CDR3 nucleotides: TGCAGTGCTAGGGCTTCGGGAAGGGAGGGATCCTACAATGAGCAGTTCTTC. This encodes CSARASGREGSYNEQFF.